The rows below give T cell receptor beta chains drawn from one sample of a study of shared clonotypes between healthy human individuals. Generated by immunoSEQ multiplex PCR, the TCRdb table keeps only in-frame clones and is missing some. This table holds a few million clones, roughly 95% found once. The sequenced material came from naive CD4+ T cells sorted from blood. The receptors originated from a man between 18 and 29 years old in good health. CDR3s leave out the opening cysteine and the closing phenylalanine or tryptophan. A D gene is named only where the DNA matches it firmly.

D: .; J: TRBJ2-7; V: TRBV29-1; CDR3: SVEADEQY
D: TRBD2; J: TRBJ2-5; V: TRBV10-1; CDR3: ASSAGLAGVQETQY
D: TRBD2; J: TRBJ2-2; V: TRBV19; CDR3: ASSIWGGEGTGELF
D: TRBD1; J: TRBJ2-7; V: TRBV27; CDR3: ASSQNRGPYEQY
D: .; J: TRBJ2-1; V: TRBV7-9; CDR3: ASREVGSTYNEQF
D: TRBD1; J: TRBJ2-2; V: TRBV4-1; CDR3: ASSPRQGPANTGELF
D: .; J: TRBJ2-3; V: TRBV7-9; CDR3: ASSVTGGPTDTQY
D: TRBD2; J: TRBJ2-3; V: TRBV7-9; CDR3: ASSSLGLAGNTQY
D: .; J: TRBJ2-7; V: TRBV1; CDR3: TSSQAARGSPTSSYEQY
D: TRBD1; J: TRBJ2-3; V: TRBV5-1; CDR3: ASSPRQGDTDTQY
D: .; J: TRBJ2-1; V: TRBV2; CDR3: ASISQRFTYNEQF
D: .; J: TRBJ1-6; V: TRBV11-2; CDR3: ASSPLGSYNSPLH
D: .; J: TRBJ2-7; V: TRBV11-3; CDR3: ASKGGPRSSYEQY
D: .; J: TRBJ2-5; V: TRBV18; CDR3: ASSPFDPETQY
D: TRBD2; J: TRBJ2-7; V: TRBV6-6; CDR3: ASSTGGSRGGLEQY
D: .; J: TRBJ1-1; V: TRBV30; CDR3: AWSLQENTEAF
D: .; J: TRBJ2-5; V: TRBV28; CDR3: ASRGTLFDRMGETQY
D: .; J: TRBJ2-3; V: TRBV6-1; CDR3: ATMGATDTQY
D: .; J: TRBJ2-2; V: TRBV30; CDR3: AWSDTTGELF
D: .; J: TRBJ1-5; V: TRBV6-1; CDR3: ASSSDRTNQPQH
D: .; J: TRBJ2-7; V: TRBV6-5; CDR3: ASSYSLQGAYEQY
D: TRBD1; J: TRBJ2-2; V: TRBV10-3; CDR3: AISDLGGQTGELF
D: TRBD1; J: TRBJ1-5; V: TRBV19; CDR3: ASNNVGQGNQPQH
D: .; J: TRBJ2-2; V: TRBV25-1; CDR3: ASSERRSGGGTGELF
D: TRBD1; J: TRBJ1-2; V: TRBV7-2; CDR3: ASSPAGTASFYGYT
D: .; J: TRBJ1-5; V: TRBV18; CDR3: ASSVDSNQPQH
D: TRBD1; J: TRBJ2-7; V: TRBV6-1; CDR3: ASSAGQGTYEQY
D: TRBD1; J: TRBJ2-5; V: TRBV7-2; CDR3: ASRTTGGRETQY
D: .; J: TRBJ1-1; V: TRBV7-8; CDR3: ASSSRQTLNTEAF
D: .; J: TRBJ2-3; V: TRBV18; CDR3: ASSTTLVSTDTQY
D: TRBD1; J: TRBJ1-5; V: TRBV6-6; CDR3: ASSAEGAGQPQH
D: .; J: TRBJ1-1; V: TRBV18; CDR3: ASSTQENTEAF
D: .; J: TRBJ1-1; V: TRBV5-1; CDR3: ASSKQGQLSALGTEAF
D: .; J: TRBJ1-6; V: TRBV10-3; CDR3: AISESGGGNSPLH
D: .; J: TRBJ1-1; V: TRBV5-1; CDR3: ASSLDSVNTEAF
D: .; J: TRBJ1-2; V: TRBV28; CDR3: ASSLYNYGYT
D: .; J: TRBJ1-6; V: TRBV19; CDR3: ASTNPPGGPLH
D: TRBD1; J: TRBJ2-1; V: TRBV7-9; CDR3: ASSSRQGSYNEQF
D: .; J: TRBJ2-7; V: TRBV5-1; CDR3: ASSSPPGPSSYEQY
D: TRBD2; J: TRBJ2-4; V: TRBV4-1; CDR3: ASSQDGRLADIQY
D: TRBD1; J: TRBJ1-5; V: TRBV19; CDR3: ASSTRQGADQPQH
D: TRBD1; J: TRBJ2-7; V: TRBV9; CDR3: ASSPRTGSYEQY
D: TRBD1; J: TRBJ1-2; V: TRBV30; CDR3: AWSAPDRANYGYT
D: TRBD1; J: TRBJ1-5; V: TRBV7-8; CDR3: ASSKGQGDGQPQH
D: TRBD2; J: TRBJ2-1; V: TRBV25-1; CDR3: ASSASGTRGNEQF
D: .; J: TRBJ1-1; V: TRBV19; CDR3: ASSIGEGTEAF
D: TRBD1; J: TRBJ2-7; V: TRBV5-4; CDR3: ASSFTGQGTAYEQY
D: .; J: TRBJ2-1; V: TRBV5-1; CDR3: ASSKGDNEQF
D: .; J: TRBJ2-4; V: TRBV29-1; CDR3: SVAGTPELAKNIQY
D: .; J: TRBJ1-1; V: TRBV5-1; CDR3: ASSLVSLMNTEAF
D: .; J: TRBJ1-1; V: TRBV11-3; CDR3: ASSLDPEGGTEAF
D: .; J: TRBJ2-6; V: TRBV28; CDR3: ASSFGRSSGANVLT
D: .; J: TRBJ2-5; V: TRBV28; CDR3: ASSLGQSQETQY
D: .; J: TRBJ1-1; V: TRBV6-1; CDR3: ASSDWARNTEAF
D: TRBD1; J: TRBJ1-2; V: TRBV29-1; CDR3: SVAATGERDGYT
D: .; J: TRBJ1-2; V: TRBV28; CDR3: ASSQVREGYT
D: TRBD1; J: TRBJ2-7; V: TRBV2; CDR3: ASSLTGETTEQY